Following are 23 T cell receptor beta chains from one sample sequenced in a study of beta chain features in type 1 diabetes (dated by TCRdb to 2017 to 2018). The investigation overall reported the following: Type 1 diabetes patients showed a moderate but significant shortening of TCRB CDR3 length in all four CD4+ subsets.

Their specific antigens are unknown. Libraries came from the immunoSEQ multiplex PCR assay. The High Capacity cDNA Reverse Transcription Kit was used to reverse transcribe all of the isolated RNA, meaning that expressed TCRB transcripts were what got sequenced. The clones in this table, taken by TCRdb from immuneACCESS, are in-frame only. Not every clone is retained; where verified, under half of the shortfall comes from an unresolved V gene, and the cause of the rest is unknown. The sample data list approximately 150,000 clones, and around an eighth of these were observed just once. The ten largest clonotypes hold under 1.5% of the sample. The sequencing input was central memory CD4+ T cells from blood. The receptor set was obtained from a man aged 18 to 29 with type 1 diabetes.

The rearrangement joins TRBV27 to TRBJ2-3; TRBD1 matches at 11 bases. The J segment lost 5 bases and the V segment lost 5 bases, leaving 3 bases of the junction unmatched. Germline values: CDR1 MNHEY, CDR2 SMNVEV (reference sequence). CDR3 length: 14 amino acids. The CDR3 loop is CASSADRGRDTQYF. CDR3 bases: TGTGCCAGCAGTGCGGACAGGGGGCGAGATACGCAGTATTTT.

This clone was picked up many times. CDR3 protein: CASSLQVRNEQFF. The CDR3, as DNA: TGTGCCAGCAGTTTACAAGTTCGCAATGAGCAGTTCTTC. The J gene is TRBJ2-1, the V gene TRBV27, with D unresolved. Germline V gene data show CDR1 as MNHEY and CDR2 as SMNVEV (reference sequence). The V end was cut by 2 bases, the J end by 6 bases, with 8 bases between. The CDR3 totals 13 residues.

Remarks on this clone: A read error may be the cause here, since a much bigger clone is one base away. The chain employs TRBV29-1 and TRBJ2-7; TRBD1 matches 10 bases. The germline CDR1 and CDR2 sequences are SQVTM and ANQGSEA. The CDR3 is 13 residues long. Trimming took 7 bases from V and 1 from J; bases not matched to a gene: 4. CDR3 sequence reads: CSGTDRGSYEQYF. CDR3 bases: TGCAGCGGGACGGACAGGGGGTCCTACGAGCAGTACTTC.

This clone appeared a few times. The rearrangement links TRBV18 to TRBJ1-2; 9 positions agree with TRBD1. J gave up 4 bases and V 0 bases, and 3 bases lay outside the gene matches. The CDR3 loop spans 15 amino acids. The germline V gene encodes CDR1 KGHSH and CDR2 LQKENI. The CDR3 sequence: CASSPPGQGSYGYTF. CDR3 nucleotides: TGTGCCAGCTCACCACCGGGACAGGGAAGCTATGGCTACACCTTC.

There are many counts of this clone. CDR3 nucleotide sequence: TGTGCCAGCAGCGTAGAATTAGCGGGGTACAATGAGCAGTTCTTC. It translates to CASSVELAGYNEQFF. This sequence joins TRBV9 and TRBJ2-1; TRBD2 agrees at 8 bases. Germline values: CDR1 SGDLS, CDR2 YYNGEE. This CDR3 spans 15 amino acids. Losses at the gene ends were 0 bases for V and 4 bases for J; bases not matched to a gene: 3.

The V gene is TRBV6-1, the J gene TRBJ2-3; no clear D. CDR1 and CDR2 (germline): MNHNS, SASEGT. V was cut by 3 bases and J by 0 bases, with 19 bases left in between. The CDR3 spans 18 residues. CDR3 sequence (DNA): TGTGCCAGCAGTGAGGTCCCACAGACGTATACTAGCACAGATACGCAGTATTTT. Protein sequence: CASSEVPQTYTSTDTQYF.

In this sample, this clone turned up a few times. The chain is built from TRBV29-1 and TRBJ1-2; D might be TRBD1 (5 bases). Between the trimmed V and J ends, which lost 7 bases and 6 bases, there was a span of 9 bases. Per the germline V gene, CDR1 is SQVTM and CDR2 is ANQGSEA. This CDR3 has 10 amino acids. The CDR3 DNA reads TGCAGCGCCCTGGACAATGGCTACACCTTC. This translates into CSALDNGYTF. The full variable domain, in which reference TRBV29-1 and TRBJ1-2 provide the parts outside the CDR3, is SAVISQKPSRDICQRGTSLTIQCQVDSQVTMMFWYRQQPGQSLTLIATANQGSEATYESGFVIDKFPISRPNLTFSTLTVSNMSPEDSSIYLCSALDNGYTFGSGTRLTVV.

This clone was seen many times. The V gene is TRBV29-1, the J gene TRBJ2-7; weak D call: TRBD2 (6 bases). CDR1 is SQVTM and CDR2 is ANQGSEA in the germline V gene. V lost 3 bases, J lost 4 bases, and 10 bases lay in between. The CDR3 loop spans 12 amino acids. The CDR3 spells CSVEASGYEQYF. The CDR3 nucleotides read TGCAGCGTTGAGGCCAGCGGGTACGAGCAGTACTTC.

The chain links TRBV2 to TRBJ2-1; 8 bases are shared with TRBD1. The CDR3 is 15 amino acids. The V segment lost 7 bases and the J segment 4 bases; nucleotides outside the gene matches: 9. Germline V gives CDR1 SNHLY, CDR2 FYNNEI. CDR3 protein: CASTGTGGPYNEQFF. Written as DNA, the CDR3 is TGTGCCAGCACCGGGACAGGAGGGCCATACAATGAGCAGTTCTTC.

This clone was observed a handful of times. Other DNA sequences of this sample code for an identical CDR3. This chain connects TRBV7-9 to TRBJ1-3; D remains unclear. Trimming cost V 1 base and J 0 bases, with 7 bases left between them. Germline loops: CDR1 SEHNR, CDR2 FQNEAQ (reference sequence). The CDR3 length is 15 residues. The CDR3 reads CASSLGRASGNTIYF. The CDR3 DNA reads TGTGCCAGCAGCTTAGGGCGAGCCTCTGGAAACACCATATATTTT.

This clone was seen only a few times. The chain joins TRBV7-2 to TRBJ2-3; D might be TRBD1 (5 bases). CDR1 SGHTA and CDR2 FQGNSA come from the germline V gene. V was clipped by 5 bases and J by 4 bases, with 13 bases between them. The CDR3 loop spans 14 amino acids. The CDR3 sequence: CASSVGRVADTQYF. CDR3 DNA sequence: TGTGCCAGCAGCGTAGGCAGGGTAGCAGATACGCAGTATTTT.

This clone has a handful of counts. The chain couples TRBV6-6 to TRBJ2-3; possibly TRBD2 for D (6 bases). Germline loops: CDR1 MNHNY, CDR2 SVGAGI (reference sequence). The CDR3 length is 12 residues. V was pared by 4 bases and J by 4 bases, with 6 bases between. CDR3 residues: CASSSSADTQYF. The DNA of the CDR3 is TGTGCCAGCAGTTCTAGCGCAGATACGCAGTATTTT.

The chain is built from TRBV4-1 and TRBJ1-2, with no clear D. Trimming shortened V by 2 bases and J by 1 base, and 8 bases separated the two germline ends. The CDR3 loop spans 14 amino acids. Germline V CDR1 and CDR2: MGHRA, YSYEKL. The CDR3 nucleotides are TGCGCCAGCAGCCAACCCGAATATAACTATGGCTACACCTTC. Encoded protein: CASSQPEYNYGYTF.

This chain connects TRBV19 to TRBJ2-3; TRBD2 aligns across 10 bases. The V gene end was trimmed by 8 bases and the J gene end by 1 base; junction bases not matched to a gene: 3. The CDR3 is made up of 14 amino acids. Germline CDR1 and CDR2: LNHDA and SQIVND (reference sequence). CDR3 in DNA: TGTGCCAGTGCCAGCGGGGGGGGCACAGATACGCAGTATTTT. This codes for CASASGGGTDTQYF.

This clone was detected a few times. The chain employs TRBV7-2 and TRBJ1-1; D is unresolved. V was shortened by 5 bases and J by 3 bases, with 4 bases between the two germline ends. The CDR3 is made up of 11 amino acids. Germline CDR1 and CDR2: SGHTA and FQGNSA. The CDR3 loop reads CASSAYTEAFF. CDR3 sequence (DNA): TGTGCCAGCAGCGCCTACACTGAAGCTTTCTTT.

The V gene is TRBV2, the J gene TRBJ2-5; D not certain. V lost 2 bases and J 3 bases, leaving 10 bases between the germline ends. Per the germline V gene, CDR1 is SNHLY and CDR2 is FYNNEI. The CDR3 has 14 residues. The CDR3 here is CASSERKGKETQYF. For the CDR3, the DNA is TGTGCCAGCAGTGAACGGAAGGGAAAAGAGACCCAGTACTTC.

This clone appeared a few times. The chain carries TRBV7-9 and TRBJ1-1; the D is unclear. V shed 7 bases and J shed 1 base, with 13 bases lying between them. CDR1 is SEHNR, CDR2 FQNEAQ, per germline (reference sequence). The CDR3 is made up of 14 amino acids. CDR3 protein: CASKNGNQNTEAFF. CDR3 DNA: TGTGCCAGCAAGAATGGCAATCAGAACACTGAAGCTTTCTTT.

This chain joins TRBV6-5 and TRBJ2-3; 7 bases line up with TRBD2. This CDR3 comprises 15 residues. Germline CDR1 is MNHEY and CDR2 is SVGAGI. The V and J ends lost 8 bases and 1 base, in that order; junction bases with no gene match: 9. CDR3 loop: CASAKSLAGTDTQYF. CDR3 nucleotide sequence: TGTGCCAGCGCAAAGAGTCTAGCGGGCACAGATACGCAGTATTTT.

This clone showed up just a few times. This chain uses TRBV6-1 with TRBJ1-1, with 9 bases fitting TRBD1. The CDR3 is 15 amino acids. The ends lost 5 bases at V and 1 base at J; junction bases unmatched: 5. Germline V gene sequence: CDR1 MNHNS, CDR2 SASEGT. CDR3 amino acids: CASSLGQGGNTEAFF. The CDR3 DNA is TGTGCCAGCAGTTTGGGACAGGGAGGGAACACTGAAGCTTTCTTT.

The chain couples TRBV6-1 to TRBJ2-4, with D possibly TRBD2 on 5 matching bases. Germline V gene data show CDR1 as MNHNS and CDR2 as SASEGT. Trimming left V 0 bases short and J 6 bases short, with 15 bases between. CDR3 length equals 16 residues. CDR3 sequence: CASSEAWDRGRNIQYF. The CDR3 coding sequence is TGTGCCAGCAGTGAAGCGTGGGATCGGGGTCGAAACATTCAGTACTTC.

In its sample, this clone was seen a few times. J is TRBJ2-3 and V is TRBV5-4, with D possibly being TRBD1 (6 bases). This CDR3 spans 13 amino acids. Trimming took off 9 bases at V and 2 bases at J, with 13 bases between the two ends. The V gene's germline CDR1 is SGHNT and CDR2 YYREEE (reference sequence). The CDR3 reads CATTWDNTDTQYF. In DNA, the CDR3 is TGTGCCACGACCTGGGACAACACAGATACGCAGTATTTT.

In its sample, this clone was seen a few times. The V gene is TRBV29-1, the J gene TRBJ1-2; no clear D gene. Germline CDR1 is SQVTM and CDR2 is ANQGSEA. The V end was cut by 4 bases, the J end by 6 bases, with 15 bases between. The CDR3 contains 13 residues. CDR3 protein: CSVGAVGKDGYTF. The DNA of the CDR3 is TGCAGCGTTGGGGCCGTCGGAAAGGATGGCTACACCTTC.

The V and J genes are TRBV5-1 and TRBJ2-1; 7 bases are a match to TRBD1. Trimming at V came to 0 bases and at J to 0 bases, leaving 3 bases not matched to a gene. The CDR3 spans 16 residues. Germline CDR1 SGHRS, CDR2 YFSETQ. In DNA form, the CDR3 reads TGCGCCAGCAGCTTGGAGGGGGCCCCCTCCTACAATGAGCAGTTCTTC. This gives the protein CASSLEGAPSYNEQFF. Based on the CDR3 plus reference TRBV5-1 and TRBJ2-1, the full variable domain is KAGVTQTPRYLIKTRGQQVTLSCSPISGHRSVSWYQQTPGQGLQFLFEYFSETQRNKGNFPGRFSGRQFSNSRSEMNVSTLELGDSALYLCASSLEGAPSYNEQFFGPGTRLTVL.